These 30 T cell receptor beta chains were sequenced from one sample in a study of tumor and adjacent non-tumor tissue in lung cancer. The template was RNA from unsorted bulk tissue. A modified ARM-PCR protocol with three rounds of nested PCR amplified TCRbeta. A single record per CDR3 protein comes from TCRdb applying MiXCR to the multiplex PCR reads. The repertoire includes around 120,000 distinct CDR3 sequences, roughly 64% of them detected once, and roughly 13% sits in the top ten. The sample consisted of lung tumor tissue. The receptors originated from a man aged 30-40 years with non-small cell lung cancer.

The chain couples TRBV14 to TRBJ1-6; 7 nucleotides agree with TRBD1. Germline CDR1 reads SGHDN; CDR2 reads FVKESK. V lost 4 bases and J lost 10; bases outside the gene matches: 10. This CDR3 is 15 amino acids long. CDR3 nucleotides: TGTGCCAGCAGCCGATTGGAGACAGGGCAATCACCCCTCCACTTT. Amino acid sequence: CASSRLETGQSPLHF.

Comment on this clonotype: A read error may be the cause here, since a much bigger clone is one base away. This chain links TRBV12-3 or TRBV12-4 with TRBJ2-3, with 12 bases aligning to TRBD2. CDR3 length: 15 amino acids. CDR3 in amino acids: CASSLTSGSQDTHYF. CDR3 DNA: TGTGCCAGCAGTCTGACTAGCGGGAGTCAAGATACGCATTATTTT.

The chain is built from TRBV12-3 or TRBV12-4 and TRBJ2-3; no definite D call. The CDR3 is 15 residues long. Trimming stripped 1 base from V and 2 bases from J, with 10 bases between. CDR3 loop: CASSLDISITDTQYF. In DNA form, the CDR3 reads TGTGCCAGCAGTTTAGACATTTCCATCACAGATACGCAGTATTTT.

Comments on this clonotype: A much larger clone lies one base from this, so it may be a read error. The V call is TRBV6-2 or TRBV6-3, the J call TRBJ2-2; D might be TRBD1 (6 bases). The CDR3 consists of 13 residues. Looked up from germline, CDR1 is MNHEY and CDR2 is SVGEGT. Here the CDR3 DNA reads TGTGCCAGCAGTTACAGGGACACCGGGGACCTGTTTTTT. This gives the protein CASSYRDTGDLFF.

About this clonotype: At one end the junction does not follow the germline gene, possibly because of a read error. This rearrangement joins TRBV4-2 to TRBJ2-3, with D possibly matching TRBD2 (6 bases). Germline loops: CDR1 LGHNA, CDR2 YNFKEQ. The CDR3 has 15 residues. DNA for the CDR3: TGTGCCAGCAGCCCAAACGGGGGAAGTGCAGACACGCAGTATTTT. This translates into CASSPNGGSADTQYF.

This rearrangement joins TRBV10-3 to TRBJ1-1; D call uncertain. This CDR3 is 13 amino acids long. Trimming left V 3 bases short and J 2 bases short, with 7 bases between. The germline gives CDR1 ENHRY, CDR2 SYGVKD. The chain's CDR3 is CAISDLHNTEAFF. In DNA form, the CDR3 reads TGTGCCATCAGTGATCTCCATAACACTGAAGCTTTCTTT.

This clonotype has a count of ten or more. The CDR3 here is CASSYGRNYGYTF. In DNA form, the CDR3 reads TGTGCCAGCAGTTATGGGCGTAACTATGGCTACACCTTC. This chain links TRBV6-2 or TRBV6-3 with TRBJ1-2; D is unresolved. Germline V lookup: CDR1 MNHEY, CDR2 SVGEGT. Trimming cost V 3 bases and J 1 base, with 6 bases left between them. The CDR3 contains 13 residues.

About this clonotype: A much larger clone differs by one base, so this may be a read error. V usage is TRBV5-1 and J usage is TRBJ1-2; D is undetermined. This CDR3 comprises 14 residues. Germline CDR1 SGHRS, CDR2 YFSETQ. In nucleotides, the CDR3 is TGCGCCAGCAACTTGGATCTGGGGAGCTATGGCTACACCTTC. Protein: CASNLDLGSYGYTF.

A few counts support this clonotype. This may arise from a read error, as a much more abundant clone is one base away. The chain combines TRBV4-1 with TRBJ2-1; the match to TRBD2 covers 8 bases. V lost 3 bases and J lost 8; bases outside the gene matches: 9. Germline loops: CDR1 MGHRA, CDR2 YSYEKL. The CDR3 has 15 residues. CDR3: CASSHASGPFDEQFF. In DNA, the CDR3 is TGCGCCAGCAGCCACGCTAGCGGGCCCTTCGATGAGCAGTTCTTC.

Turning to this clonotype: The conserved final phenylalanine or tryptophan is absent from the CDR3, which likely points to a read error. The chain couples TRBV20-1 to TRBJ2-4, with 7 positions matching TRBD2. Trimming at V came to 6 bases and at J to 4 bases, leaving 12 bases not matched to a gene. Germline V CDR1 and CDR2: DFQATT, SNEGSKA (reference sequence). The CDR3 consists of 15 residues. CDR3 amino acids: CSAGPLARVKNIQYY. Written as DNA, the CDR3 is TGCAGTGCCGGCCCACTAGCGAGAGTGAAAAACATTCAGTACTAC.

This clonotype was detected once. This chain links TRBV9 with TRBJ2-3, with no clear D. The CDR3 runs to 12 residues. Per germline, CDR1 SGDLS and CDR2 YYNGEE. This CDR3 reads CAAPPSKVTQYF. The CDR3 nucleotides read TGTGCAGCACCCCCTTCGAAAGTTACGCAGTATTTT.

Ten or more counts support this clonotype. The gene calls are TRBV6-2 or TRBV6-3 and TRBJ2-1; 9 positions match TRBD2. The CDR3 is made up of 14 amino acids. Germline V gene lookup returns CDR1 MNHEY and CDR2 SVGEGT. The V gene end was trimmed by 5 bases and the J gene end by 5 bases; junction bases not matched to a gene: 4. The CDR3 region has the DNA TGTGCCAGCAGTCGGAGCGGGGGGCACAATGAGCAGTTCTTC. Its protein product is CASSRSGGHNEQFF.

This rearrangement joins TRBV4-1 to TRBJ2-7; TRBD1 might be the D (6 bases). This CDR3 region has 16 residues. Trimming left V 3 bases short and J 2 bases short, with 17 bases between. CDR1 and CDR2 from the germline V gene are MGHRA and YSYEKL. The CDR3 nucleotides read TGCGCCAGCAGCCAGGAGGATACAGGACAGACCTACGAGCAGTACTTC. Translated: CASSQEDTGQTYEQYF.

In the case of this clonotype: Just one base apart from a much larger clone, this may be a read error. V gene TRBV12-3 or TRBV12-4 combines with J gene TRBJ2-1, with D unresolved. Trimming shortened V by 3 bases and J by 9 bases, and 12 bases separated the two germline ends. This CDR3 is 13 amino acids long. The CDR3 DNA reads TGTGCCAGCAGTTTTAGTACGATAAGTGAGCAGTTCTTC. Translated, it gives CASSFSTISEQFF.

In regard to this clonotype: A much bigger clone sits one base away, suggesting this may be a read error. Likely a read error: the CDR3 ends without its conserved phenylalanine or tryptophan. This rearrangement joins TRBV6-5 to TRBJ1-5; 9 bases match TRBD1. The CDR3 extends over 16 amino acids. Trimming at V came to 0 bases and at J to 6 bases, leaving 6 bases not matched to a gene. Looked up from germline, CDR1 is MNHEY and CDR2 is SVGAGI. The CDR3 bases are TGTGCCAGCAGTTACTCGGATGGGACAGGGATTCAGCCCCAGCATATT. The encoded protein is CASSYSDGTGIQPQHI.

The J gene is TRBJ1-5, the V gene TRBV4-1; D uncertain. V was clipped by 2 bases and J by 6 bases, with 17 bases between them. This CDR3 is built from 16 residues. Germline-derived CDR1 and CDR2 are MGHRA and YSYEKL. For the CDR3, the DNA is TGCGCCAGCAGCCAACGTGCGGAAAGGGTAGGTCAGCCCCAGCATTTT. This sequence encodes CASSQRAERVGQPQHF.

This clonotype was seen many times. The genes are TRBV6-5 and TRBJ2-7, with 7 positions matching TRBD1. The CDR3 runs 15 residues. CDR1 and CDR2 from the germline V gene are MNHEY and SVGAGI. The junction had 3 bases not matched to a gene; V was cut back by 0 bases and J by 1 base. The CDR3 sequence is CASSYSGRGSYEQYF. CDR3 nucleotides: TGTGCCAGCAGTTACTCTGGCAGGGGGTCCTACGAGCAGTACTTC.

Concerning this clonotype: The junction departs from the called germline gene at one end, perhaps through a read error. V and J are TRBV6-2 or TRBV6-3 and TRBJ1-2, with no clear D. Germline V gives CDR1 MNHEY, CDR2 SVGEGT. The CDR3 runs 13 residues. CDR3 loop: CASTEGWTYGYTF. For the CDR3, the DNA is TGTGCCAGCACCGAGGGATGGACCTATGGCTATACCTTC.

This chain links TRBV7-9 with TRBJ1-4; D possibly corresponds to TRBD1 (6 bases). The CDR3 totals 16 residues. The V gene lost 0 bases and the J gene lost 11 bases, with 19 bases spanning the gap. CDR1 SEHNR and CDR2 FQNEAQ come from the germline V gene (reference sequence). CDR3 sequence: CASSLASGRGPGKLFF. The CDR3, as DNA: TGTGCCAGCAGCTTAGCGTCGGGACGGGGGCCCGGGAAACTGTTTTTT.

Of note for this clonotype: At one end, the junction sequence differs from germline, possibly due to a read error. V is TRBV29-1 and J is TRBJ2-1; the match to TRBD2 covers 7 bases. CDR3 size: 14 residues. Germline CDR1 and CDR2: SQVTM and ANQGSEA. In DNA, the CDR3 is TGCAACGTTGATGACGGCGGGGGATGGTATGAGCAGTTTTTC. Protein product: CNVDDGGGWYEQFF.

Concerning this clonotype itself: A much larger clone lies one base from this, so it may be a read error. The chain employs TRBV29-1 and TRBJ2-7; 10 bases are shared with TRBD2. CDR1 and CDR2 (germline): SQVTM, ANQGSEA. The CDR3 sequence is 16 residues long. J was trimmed by 5 bases and V by 5 bases; bases with no gene match: 15. CDR3 DNA sequence: TGCAGCGTTAGGGGCGCCTCTAGCGGGGGTGACCACGAGCAGTACTTC. Encoded protein: CSVRGASSGGDHEQYF.

About this clonotype: An end of the junction does not agree with germline; a read error may underlie this. The V and J genes are TRBV11-1 and TRBJ2-1; 10 bases are a match to TRBD1. Germline-derived CDR1 and CDR2 are SGHAT and FQDESV (reference sequence). This CDR3 is 13 amino acids long. The CDR3: CASSEDRGNVQFF. DNA for the CDR3: TGTGCAAGCAGCGAGGACAGGGGGAATGTGCAGTTCTTC.

Comments on this clonotype: A much larger clone differs from this one at a single base, so this may be a read error. The V and J genes are TRBV14 and TRBJ2-1; possibly TRBD2 for D (7 bases). Germline CDR1 SGHDN, CDR2 FVKESK. The CDR3 extends over 14 amino acids. As DNA, the CDR3 is TGTGCCATCAGCTTCCGGGGGGCGAGAAATGAGCAGTTCTTC. This codes for CAISFRGARNEQFF.

At least ten counts were recorded for this clonotype. This chain joins TRBV7-9 and TRBJ2-5; 13 bases match TRBD2. Per the germline V gene, CDR1 is SEHNR and CDR2 is FQNEAQ (reference sequence). The J segment lost 5 bases and the V segment lost 1 base, leaving 7 bases of the junction unmatched. The CDR3 runs to 17 residues. CDR3 sequence (DNA): TGTGCCAGCAGCTTAGATTGGACTAGCGGGGGAGTGGAGACCCAGTACTTC. It specifies CASSLDWTSGGVETQYF.

This clonotype was counted a few times. One junction end does not reproduce the germline sequence, and a read error may be involved. J is TRBJ2-1 and V is TRBV11-2; D is perhaps TRBD2 (6 bases). This CDR3 is built from 16 residues. The V gene's germline CDR1 is SGHAT and CDR2 FQNNGV. CDR3 region: CASSLEGTITYNEQFF. CDR3 in DNA: TGTGCCAGTAGCTTGGAGGGGACGATAACCTACAATGAGCAGTTCTTC.

This chain joins TRBV4-1 and TRBJ2-3; tentatively, D is TRBD1 or TRBD2 (5 bases each). Germline CDR1 MGHRA, CDR2 YSYEKL. The CDR3 has 15 residues. The V gene lost 4 bases and the J gene lost 10 bases, with 21 bases spanning the gap. The CDR3 here is CASSPFMGRAYAQYF. In DNA, the CDR3 is TGCGCCAGCAGCCCGTTCATGGGGCGGGCATATGCGCAGTATTTT.

The chain has TRBV12-3 or TRBV12-4 and TRBJ2-1, with 8 nucleotides matching TRBD2. J lost 7 bases, V lost 5 bases, and 10 bases had no gene match. This CDR3 spans 15 amino acids. CDR3 coding DNA: TGTGCCAGCAGTCACCGAAGTAGCGGGGAAAATGAGCAGTTCTTC. Translation: CASSHRSSGENEQFF.

The chain joins TRBV6-1 to TRBJ2-1; D is unresolved. Trimming removed 2 bases from V and 6 bases from J, with 14 bases in between. Per germline, CDR1 MNHNS and CDR2 SASEGT. The CDR3 is made up of 15 amino acids. CDR3 nucleotide sequence: TGTGCCAGCAGTGAACAGCCAAGGGAATTCAATGAGCAGTTCTTC. Protein product: CASSEQPREFNEQFF.

As to this clonotype: This may stem from a read error, because a much larger clone lies one nucleotide away. V gene TRBV10-2 combines with J gene TRBJ1-1; D remains ambiguous. With 4 bases removed from V and 4 bases from J, the gap between germline ends came to 10 bases. The germline gives CDR1 WSHSY, CDR2 SAAADI. The CDR3 loop spans 13 amino acids. In DNA, the CDR3 is TGCGCCAGCAGTGGAGGGAGAGCCACTGAAGCTTTCTTT. Translated, it gives CASSGGRATEAFF.

This clonotype came up a few times. This chain joins TRBV23-1 and TRBJ2-7; 7 bases fit TRBD1. TRBV23-1 is labeled an ORF, and its function is uncertain. The CDR3 runs 17 residues. The junction had 13 bases not matched to a gene; V was cut back by 3 bases and J by 2 bases. CDR3 residues: CASSHRPQQGTTYEQYF. As DNA, the CDR3 is TGCGCCAGCAGTCACCGCCCTCAACAGGGGACCACCTACGAGCAGTACTTC.